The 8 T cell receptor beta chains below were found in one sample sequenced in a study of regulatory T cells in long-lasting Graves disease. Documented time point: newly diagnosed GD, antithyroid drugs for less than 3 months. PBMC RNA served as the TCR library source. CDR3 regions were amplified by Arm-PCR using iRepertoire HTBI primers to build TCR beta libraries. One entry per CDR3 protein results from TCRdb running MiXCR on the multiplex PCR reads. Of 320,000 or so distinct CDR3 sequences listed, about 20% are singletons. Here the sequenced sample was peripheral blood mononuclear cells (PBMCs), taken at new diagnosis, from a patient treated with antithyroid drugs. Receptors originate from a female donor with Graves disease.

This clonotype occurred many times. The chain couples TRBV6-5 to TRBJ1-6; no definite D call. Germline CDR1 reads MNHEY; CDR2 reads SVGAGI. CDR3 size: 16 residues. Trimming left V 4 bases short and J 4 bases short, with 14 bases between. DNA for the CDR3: TGTGCCAGCAGTTCTCAGGAACGGCCATATAATTCACCCCTCCACTTT. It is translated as CASSSQERPYNSPLHF.

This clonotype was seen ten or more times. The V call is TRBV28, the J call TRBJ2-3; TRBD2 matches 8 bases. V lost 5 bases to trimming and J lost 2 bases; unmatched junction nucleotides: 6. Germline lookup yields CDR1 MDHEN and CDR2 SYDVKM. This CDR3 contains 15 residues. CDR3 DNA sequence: TGTGCCAGCAGTCTCACACTAGCGGACACAGATACGCAGTATTTT. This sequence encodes CASSLTLADTDTQYF.

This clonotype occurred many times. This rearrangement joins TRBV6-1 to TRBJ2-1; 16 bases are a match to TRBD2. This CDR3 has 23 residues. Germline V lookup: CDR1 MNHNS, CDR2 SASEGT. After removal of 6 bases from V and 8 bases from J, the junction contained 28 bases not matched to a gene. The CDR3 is CASSLQPRGLAGGPGVGGDEQFF. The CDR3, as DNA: TGTGCCAGCAGCCTACAACCGAGGGGACTAGCGGGAGGGCCAGGGGTGGGAGGGGATGAGCAGTTCTTC.

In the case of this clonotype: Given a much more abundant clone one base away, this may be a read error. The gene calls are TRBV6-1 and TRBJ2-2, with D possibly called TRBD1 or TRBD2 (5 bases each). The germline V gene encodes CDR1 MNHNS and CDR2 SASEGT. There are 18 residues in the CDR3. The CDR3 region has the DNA TGTGCCGGCAGGAGACCTCTCCTCGGGACCCAGAACACCGGGGAGCTGTTTTTT. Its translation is CAGRRPLLGTQNTGELFF.

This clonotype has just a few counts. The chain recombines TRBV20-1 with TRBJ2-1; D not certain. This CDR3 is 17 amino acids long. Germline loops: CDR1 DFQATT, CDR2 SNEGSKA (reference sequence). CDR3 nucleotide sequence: TGCAGCCTCCCCAGGCAGGTCAGTTGGCGGATGAACAATGAGCAGTTCTTC. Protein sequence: CSLPRQVSWRMNNEQFF.

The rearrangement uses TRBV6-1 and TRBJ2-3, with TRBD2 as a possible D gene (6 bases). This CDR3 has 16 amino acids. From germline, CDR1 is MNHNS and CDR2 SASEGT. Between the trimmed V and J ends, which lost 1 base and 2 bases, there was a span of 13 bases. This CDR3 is CASSEDGGLITDTQYF. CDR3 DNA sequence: TGTGCCAGCAGTGAAGATGGCGGACTAATCACAGATACGCAGTATTTT.

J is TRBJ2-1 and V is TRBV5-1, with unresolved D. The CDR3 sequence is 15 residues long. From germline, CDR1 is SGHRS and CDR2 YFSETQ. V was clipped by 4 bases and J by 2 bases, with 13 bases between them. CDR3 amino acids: CASSRNSGAYNEQFF. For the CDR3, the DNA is TGCGCCAGCAGCCGAAATAGTGGAGCCTACAATGAGCAGTTCTTC.

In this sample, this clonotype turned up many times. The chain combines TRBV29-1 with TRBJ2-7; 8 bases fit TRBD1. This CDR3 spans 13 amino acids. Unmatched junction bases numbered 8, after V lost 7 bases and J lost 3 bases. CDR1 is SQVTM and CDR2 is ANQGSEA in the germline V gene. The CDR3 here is CSAATGAGYEQYF. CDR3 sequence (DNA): TGCAGCGCAGCGACAGGGGCGGGCTACGAGCAGTACTTC.